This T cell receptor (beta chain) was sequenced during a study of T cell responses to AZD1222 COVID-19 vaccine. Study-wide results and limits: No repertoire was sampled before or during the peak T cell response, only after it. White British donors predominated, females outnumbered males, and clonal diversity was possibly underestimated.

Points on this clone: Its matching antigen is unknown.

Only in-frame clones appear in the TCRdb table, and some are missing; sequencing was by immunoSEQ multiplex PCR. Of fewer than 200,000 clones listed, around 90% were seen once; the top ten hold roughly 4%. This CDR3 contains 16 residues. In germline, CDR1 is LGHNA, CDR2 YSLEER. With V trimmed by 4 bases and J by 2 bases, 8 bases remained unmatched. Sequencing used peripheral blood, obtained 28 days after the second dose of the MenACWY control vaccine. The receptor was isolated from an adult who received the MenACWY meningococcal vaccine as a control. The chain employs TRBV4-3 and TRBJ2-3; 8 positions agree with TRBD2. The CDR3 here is CASSPYSGALTDTQYF. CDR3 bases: TGCGCCAGCAGCCCTTATAGCGGGGCCCTCACAGATACGCAGTATTTT.